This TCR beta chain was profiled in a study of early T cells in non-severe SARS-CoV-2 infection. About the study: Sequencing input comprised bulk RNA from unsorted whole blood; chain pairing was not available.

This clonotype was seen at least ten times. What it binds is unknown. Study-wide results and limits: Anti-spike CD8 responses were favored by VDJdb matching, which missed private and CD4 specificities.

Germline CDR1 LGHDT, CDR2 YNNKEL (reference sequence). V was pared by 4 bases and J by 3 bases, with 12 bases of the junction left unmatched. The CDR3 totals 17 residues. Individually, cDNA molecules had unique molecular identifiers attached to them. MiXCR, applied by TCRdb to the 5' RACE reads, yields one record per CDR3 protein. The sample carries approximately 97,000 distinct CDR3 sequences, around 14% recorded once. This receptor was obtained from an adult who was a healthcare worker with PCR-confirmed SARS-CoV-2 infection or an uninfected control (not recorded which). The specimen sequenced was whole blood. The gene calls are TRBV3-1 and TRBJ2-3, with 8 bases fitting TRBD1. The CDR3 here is CASSPRTGRDWTDTQYF. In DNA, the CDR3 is TGTGCCAGCAGCCCCAGGACAGGGCGGGATTGGACAGATACGCAGTATTTT.